The entry below gives a single T cell receptor beta chain sequence along with its context. The clone's antigen remains unknown. Nothing much larger sits one base from this clone, and base qualities are not available. TCR CDR3 regions were amplified from genomic DNA by multiplex PCR using the deep immunoSEQ assay. For each cell subset, the extracted genomic DNA was distributed evenly across all wells of several immunoSEQ 96-well plates, and each plate served as one replicate. For sorted subsets, each replicate PCR was loaded with 150 to 250 ng genomic DNA, equivalent to 30,000 to 35,000 T cell genomes. The purified libraries were quantified using a Qubit 3.0 fluorometer, sized with a Bioanalyzer 2100, and then quantified again using the KAPA Library Quantification kit. Each immunoSEQ 96-well plate was sequenced on its own single-read 150-cycle Illumina NextSeq 550 flow cell. In the source study's methods: Because the immunoSEQ output included only junctional sequences and no quality scores, the filtering could not be the same as the filtering used for full-length reads. To assign V/J genes and CDR3, sequences were annotated against IMGT germline references using PyIR, a Python wrapper for IgBLAST v1.9. Reads were filtered out if the reads had weak V/J assignments (E-value above 1e-6), no CDR3, stop codons, out-of-frame junctions, or ambiguous translated residues. V3J clonotypes were defined as sequences sharing the same inferred V gene, J gene, and CDR3 amino acid sequence. To compute the percentage overlap between repertoires, the number of shared unique clonotypes was divided by the size of the smaller repertoire. Richness of each repertoire was evaluated using RTK rarefaction, the Chao1 estimator, and Recon v2.1 estimates of unobserved clonotypes. OLGA was used to compute generation probabilities for all TCRbeta clonotypes that the gDNA method yielded from a handful of donors. In its TCRdb copy, this immuneACCESS table keeps in-frame sequences only and misses some clones. Where compared with another copy, unresolved V genes explain less than half of these, and the others have no known cause. The D gene and trimming were derived from the DNA, and the V and J assignments and clone size from that table. The sample table contains 2 million to 2.5 million clones; only one count was recorded for almost 96% of them. 0.1% to 0.15% of the sample is taken by the ten largest.

This entry is derived from a study of shared clonotypes between healthy human individuals (dated by TCRdb to 2020 to 2022). About the investigation overall: The cohort comprised a couple of women and three men aged 18 to 49 years. For each donor, CD4 naive and CD4 memory were each run on three plates, CD8 naive on two plates, and CD8 memory on one plate. Between about 0.8 and 8.9 billion PBMCs per donor were obtained by leukapheresis. To estimate repertoire size and how much clonotype sharing occurs between individuals, the study deeply sequenced the blood TCR repertoires of 4 to 6 healthy adults. Different laboratories and diverse techniques were used to prepare libraries and sequence TCR repertoires, to increase sequencing depth and limit assay-specific biases.

At the junction V is shortened by 5 bases and J by 4 bases, with 15 bases in between. The CDR3 has 14 amino acids, counting the end cysteine and phenylalanine. The read is trimmed to its CDR3 DNA, 42 bases read in frame from base 1. The germline V gene (reference sequence) yields MNHNY for CDR1 and SVGAGI for CDR2. The donors were healthy, HIV-negative adults who had no recently reported acute infections or vaccinations. Only Caucasian adults living in Nashville, Tennessee, USA were represented among the donors. Magnetic negative selection was used to enrich CD4+ T cells, after which naive cells were positively selected on CD45RA and the negative fraction became the memory subset. Blood was obtained by leukapheresis, after which PBMCs were separated by Ficoll-Histopaque density gradient centrifugation and cryopreserved in liquid nitrogen vapor phase. Analytical flow cytometry was used to check the purity and quantity of every magnetically sorted T cell population. Each sorted fraction had its genomic DNA isolated and then quantified by UV absorbance on a Nanodrop 2000c.

What the research found in general, with its limitations: Even with the large sequencing depth, rarefaction of the sorted-subset datasets indicated that sequencing was incomplete. Based on pairwise subsampling, the degree of clonotype sharing among donors was expected to be affected by sequencing depth. Naive subsets generally had larger estimated clonotype richness than memory subsets did. When a few donors were compared, the shared fraction of clonotypes was 5% to 6.5% for naive CD4, roughly 3.4% for naive CD8, roughly 2.3% for memory CD4, and 0.35% to 0.4% for memory CD8. Compared with non-shared clonotypes, the clonotypes found in all four sorted-subset donors had higher generation probabilities. Only blood was sampled, and tissue TCR repertoires likely differ from those in blood. The small number of donors limited the genetic and exposure-history diversity represented.

The material sequenced was naive CD4+ T cells sorted from blood. The cell subset or site label corresponds to: CD45RA+ positively selected. The sequence was obtained from a man between 18 and 29 years old in good health. The sequence links TRBV6-6 to TRBJ2-7; no D gene can be assigned with confidence. The DNA is TGTGCCAGCAGTCCCGGACGGCTTTCTTACGAGCAGTACTTC. Its amino acids are CASSPGRLSYEQYF.